The 2 T cell receptor beta chains presented below share a single source sample, sequenced in a study of blood T cells in healthy people across ages. Alongside a J-beta primer mix, a sample-barcoded 5' primer served in a second PCR lasting about 7 to 12 cycles. Using its own MiXCR run on the 5' RACE reads, TCRdb lists one record per CDR3 protein. The sample records about 770,000 distinct CDR3 sequences, roughly 44% being singletons. The sample comprised blood. These receptor sequences come from a man between 60 and 70 years old in good health.

This clonotype showed up many times. The chain employs TRBV24-1 and TRBJ2-7; 10 positions agree with TRBD2. Unmatched junction bases numbered 13, after V lost 5 bases and J lost 7 bases. The CDR3 loop spans 16 amino acids. CDR1 is KGHDR, CDR2 SFDVKD, per germline. CDR3 sequence: CATSANLAGADNEQYF. For the CDR3, the DNA is TGTGCCACCAGTGCCAATCTAGCGGGGGCTGACAATGAGCAGTACTTC.

At least ten counts were recorded for this clonotype. The chain has TRBV7-2 and TRBJ2-1, with D possibly TRBD1 on 5 matching bases. V was cut by 5 bases and J by 8 bases, with 13 bases left in between. This CDR3 is built from 13 residues. Germline CDR1 and CDR2: SGHTA and FQGNSA. The CDR3 DNA sequence: TGTGCCAGCAGCCCGCAGGGTTTGGATGAGCAGTTCTTC. Translating it yields CASSPQGLDEQFF.